The sample holds many counts of the clone carrying this T cell receptor (beta chain). The V segment lost 6 bases and the J segment 4 bases; nucleotides outside the gene matches: 11. This CDR3 is built from 18 residues. This record belongs to a study of T cells in Graves' hyperthyroidism and ophthalmopathy. Study background: The authors collected peripheral blood at initial diagnosis, before any treatment.

Using RNA transcripts as the source, TCR beta CDR3 regions were amplified. During a first-round RT-PCR of the TCR CDR3, the HTBI primer set was used. TCRdb re-called the multiplex PCR reads through MiXCR, storing one row per CDR3 protein. Of some 570,000 distinct CDR3 sequences in the sample, 12% to 15% are singletons; the top ten hold around 7%. The sequencing sample was made of blood. The receptor was isolated from a woman aged 18-29 years with Graves' ophthalmopathy. V usage is TRBV12-3 or TRBV12-4 and J usage is TRBJ2-1, with 14 bases lining up with TRBD2. The CDR3 reads CASSLTSGRGKGYNEQFF. The CDR3 coding sequence is TGTGCCAGCAGCTTGACTAGCGGGAGGGGGAAGGGGTACAATGAGCAGTTCTTC.